The 25 T cell receptor beta chains below all came from one sample that was sequenced in a study of beta chain features in type 1 diabetes. All of the isolated RNA was reverse transcribed, so expressed TCRB transcripts were sequenced. Libraries were prepared by immunoSEQ multiplex PCR; TCRdb keeps only in-frame clonotypes and omits some of them. The sample shows about 900,000 clones, roughly 15% of them seen only once. The sequencing sample was made of naive CD4+ T cells from blood. Receptors were obtained from a woman younger than 30 in good health.

This chain uses TRBV2 with TRBJ1-5; TRBD1 might be the D (5 bases). This CDR3 has 13 amino acids. Per the germline V gene, CDR1 is SNHLY and CDR2 is FYNNEI. The V and J ends lost 7 bases and 4 bases respectively, with 11 bases between them. CDR3 DNA: TGTGCCAGCACCCGACAGAATAATCAGCCCCAGCATTTT. This sequence encodes CASTRQNNQPQHF.

Notes on this clone: Other DNA sequences within the sample encode an identical CDR3. The chain combines TRBV6-6 with TRBJ2-1; D is perhaps TRBD1 (6 bases). V dropped 4 bases and J dropped 5 bases, with 9 bases sitting between them. Per the germline V gene, CDR1 is MNHNY and CDR2 is SVGAGI (reference sequence). The CDR3 is made up of 13 amino acids. In DNA form, the CDR3 reads TGTGCCAGCAGTTCCTGGACAGACAATGAGCAGTTCTTC. It encodes CASSSWTDNEQFF.

This clone was seen repeatedly, ten times or more. The chain uses TRBV10-3 and TRBJ1-4, with unresolved D. V gave up 2 bases and J gave up 0 bases, with 4 bases separating them. This CDR3 region has 14 residues. Germline V gene sequence: CDR1 ENHRY, CDR2 SYGVKD. DNA for the CDR3: TGTGCCATCAGTGAGAAAACAACTAATGAAAAACTGTTTTTT. Translating it yields CAISEKTTNEKLFF.

The table lists this clone with a few counts. The J gene is TRBJ2-6, the V gene TRBV28, with a possible D match to TRBD1 (5 bases). The CDR3 contains 19 residues. CDR1 MDHEN and CDR2 SYDVKM come from the germline V gene. V was pared by 4 bases and J by 0 bases, with 19 bases between. The CDR3 is CASSSPGQGFSSGANVLTF. The CDR3 DNA follows: TGTGCCAGCAGTTCCCCCGGCCAGGGATTTAGCTCTGGGGCCAACGTCCTGACTTTC. Using reference TRBV28 and TRBJ2-6 for the parts outside the CDR3, the full variable domain is DVKVTQSSRYLVKRTGEKVFLECVQDMDHENMFWYRQDPGLGLRLIYFSYDVKMKEKGDIPEGYSVSREKKERFSLILESASTNQTSMYLCASSSPGQGFSSGANVLTFGAGSRLTVL.

J is TRBJ2-5 and V is TRBV11-2; 7 bases fit TRBD2. The V segment lost 1 base and the J segment 5 bases; nucleotides outside the gene matches: 7. CDR3 size: 15 residues. The germline gives CDR1 SGHAT, CDR2 FQNNGV. The CDR3: CASSLGGSVRETQYF. The CDR3 DNA reads as TGTGCCAGCAGCTTAGGCGGGAGTGTGAGGGAGACCCAGTACTTC.

This chain uses TRBV15 with TRBJ1-5, with D hard to call. This CDR3 has 14 residues. Germline V gene data show CDR1 as LNHNV and CDR2 as YYDKDF (reference sequence). V lost 0 bases to trimming and J lost 9 bases, with 12 bases between them. The CDR3 nucleotides are TGTGCCACCAGCAGAGACCGGGTCGCCAGGCCCCAGCATTTT. This sequence encodes CATSRDRVARPQHF.

The chain is built from TRBV18 and TRBJ2-2; no reliable D call. V shed 3 bases and J shed 4 bases, with 9 bases lying between them. This CDR3 comprises 14 residues. Germline CDR1 reads KGHSH; CDR2 reads LQKENI. In DNA form, the CDR3 reads TGTGCCAGCTCACCTTCATTGAGCACCGGGGAGCTGTTTTTT. Encoded protein: CASSPSLSTGELFF.

The chain recombines TRBV7-2 with TRBJ1-1; D unresolved. V lost 7 bases, J lost 1 base, and 13 bases lay in between. The CDR3 is made up of 14 amino acids. The germline CDR1 and CDR2 sequences are SGHTA and FQGNSA. CDR3 sequence (DNA): TGTGCCAGCAATCCCTGGGCAGGGAACACTGAAGCTTTCTTT. The encoded protein is CASNPWAGNTEAFF.

This clone showed up just a few times. Germline and junction disagree at one end, which may indicate a read error. The V call is TRBV7-3, the J call TRBJ1-1; D perhaps matches TRBD1 (5 bases). The V gene's germline CDR1 is SGHTA and CDR2 FQGTGA. The CDR3 loop spans 14 amino acids. DNA for the CDR3: TGTGCCAGCAGCGCAGATCTCCATGGGACCGAGATTGTCTTT. Translating gives CASSADLHGTEIVF.

This sequence joins TRBV4-3 and TRBJ1-2; TRBD1 agrees at 8 bases. Germline CDR1 and CDR2: LGHNA and YSLEER. Trimming removed 1 base from V and 4 bases from J; junction bases left unmatched: 5. The CDR3 runs to 15 residues. CDR3 sequence: CASSQGIGQGYGYTF. The CDR3 nucleotides are TGCGCCAGCAGCCAAGGGATAGGACAGGGCTATGGCTACACCTTC.

V and J are TRBV18 and TRBJ2-7; D not certain. Germline V gene sequence: CDR1 KGHSH, CDR2 LQKENI. This CDR3 has 17 residues. With 6 bases removed from V and 5 bases from J, the gap between germline ends came to 26 bases. The CDR3 nucleotides are TGTGCCAGCTCCCGGTTTCGCGCAGAACGAATGAAGAACGAGCAGTACTTC. It yields the protein CASSRFRAERMKNEQYF.

The CDR3 bases are TGTGCCAGTAGTATAGGAACTAGCGGGGATCAAGAGACCCAGTACTTC. It translates to CASSIGTSGDQETQYF. The chain is built from TRBV19 and TRBJ2-5, with 10 bases fitting TRBD2. Germline V gene data show CDR1 as LNHDA and CDR2 as SQIVND (reference sequence). The CDR3 extends over 16 amino acids. V lost 1 base and J lost 2; bases outside the gene matches: 4.

This clone was seen only a few times. The rearrangement uses TRBV9 and TRBJ2-5, with TRBD2 as a possible D gene (6 bases). Germline V lookup: CDR1 SGDLS, CDR2 YYNGEE. The germline V and J ends were trimmed by 0 bases and 11 bases, with 20 bases remaining between them. This CDR3 has 15 amino acids. Written as DNA, the CDR3 is TGTGCCAGCAGCGTAGATATCGGGTTGGGAGGAAAGCAGTACTTC. This encodes CASSVDIGLGGKQYF.

This clone was detected only a few times. This rearrangement joins TRBV27 to TRBJ1-2; tentative D call: TRBD1 (6 bases). This CDR3 is 14 amino acids long. V gave up 6 bases and J gave up 5 bases, with 16 bases separating them. CDR1 is MNHEY and CDR2 is SMNVEV in the germline V gene (reference sequence). Here the CDR3 DNA reads TGTGCCAGCAGGGGAATCGGGACACCGTATGGCTACACCTTC. It translates to CASRGIGTPYGYTF.

The gene calls are TRBV18 and TRBJ2-4; D gene ambiguous. CDR3 length: 17 residues. V lost 2 bases, J lost 6 bases, and 20 bases lay in between. CDR1 and CDR2 from the germline V gene are KGHSH and LQKENI. The CDR3 sequence is CASSPAWAAAERNIQYF. The CDR3 coding sequence is TGTGCCAGCTCACCAGCTTGGGCGGCAGCCGAGCGAAACATTCAGTACTTC.

The V gene is TRBV4-3, the J gene TRBJ2-5, with a possible D match to TRBD2 (6 bases). The CDR3 extends over 16 amino acids. V lost 0 bases and J 5 bases, leaving 16 bases between the germline ends. Looked up from germline, CDR1 is LGHNA and CDR2 is YSLEER. The CDR3 nucleotides read TGCGCCAGCAGCCAAGATCGTGGCGGGAATGGGGAGACCCAGTACTTC. This codes for CASSQDRGGNGETQYF.

The V gene is TRBV10-3, the J gene TRBJ1-4, with 7 bases lining up with TRBD1. The V gene's germline CDR1 is ENHRY and CDR2 SYGVKD. The CDR3 is 15 amino acids. The J segment lost 2 bases and the V segment lost 4 bases, leaving 4 bases of the junction unmatched. The CDR3 protein is CAISAIQGTNEKLFF. In DNA, the CDR3 is TGTGCCATCAGTGCGATACAGGGGACTAATGAAAAACTGTTTTTT.

The chain couples TRBV7-2 to TRBJ2-5; 15 bases line up with TRBD2. The J call may be in error: the DNA end matches TRBJ2-7 better. Germline V gene data show CDR1 as SGHTA and CDR2 as FQGNSA. This CDR3 spans 16 amino acids. For the CDR3, the DNA is TGTGCCAGCAGCCCCTGGACTAGCGGGAGGGCCGGCGAGCAGTACTTC. Translation gives CASSPWTSGRAGEQYF.

On this clone itself: Other DNA sequences from this sample encode an identical CDR3 as well. The rearrangement uses TRBV5-6 and TRBJ1-2; D unclear. Germline-derived CDR1 and CDR2 are SGHDT and YYEEEE. The CDR3 consists of 12 residues. V lost 1 base, J lost 5 bases, and 6 bases lay in between. For the CDR3, the DNA is TGTGCCAGCAGCTTGACGGCTTATGGCTACACCTTC. Translating gives CASSLTAYGYTF.

The chain is built from TRBV7-2 and TRBJ2-7; 9 nucleotides align to TRBD2. This CDR3 is 14 amino acids long. Losses at the gene ends were 4 bases for V and 3 bases for J; bases not matched to a gene: 4. CDR1 is SGHTA, CDR2 FQGNSA, per germline. CDR3: CASSSTSGYYEQYF. In nucleotides, the CDR3 is TGTGCCAGCAGCTCGACTAGCGGTTACTACGAGCAGTACTTC.

This clone was counted between two and nine times. The V gene is TRBV5-4, the J gene TRBJ2-1; 14 nucleotides line up with TRBD2. V lost 4 bases to trimming and J lost 7 bases; unmatched junction nucleotides: 4. Germline V gene sequence: CDR1 SGHNT, CDR2 YYREEE (reference sequence). The CDR3 consists of 15 residues. CDR3 in amino acids: CASSTRLAGGNEQFF. The DNA for the CDR3 is TGTGCCAGCAGCACCAGACTAGCGGGAGGGAATGAGCAGTTCTTC.

This clone was observed a few times. The chain links TRBV7-2 to TRBJ1-2; the D is unclear. V was pared by 5 bases and J by 3 bases, with 16 bases between. The CDR3 runs to 15 residues. The germline V gene encodes CDR1 SGHTA and CDR2 FQGNSA. The CDR3 protein is CASSPVGLSDYGYTF. The CDR3 coding sequence is TGTGCCAGCAGCCCAGTGGGCCTGTCTGACTATGGCTACACCTTC.

This clone occurred a few times. The rearrangement links TRBV7-6 to TRBJ2-6, with 10 bases aligning to TRBD1. V lost 1 base to trimming and J lost 0 bases; unmatched junction nucleotides: 3. Germline loops: CDR1 SGHVS, CDR2 FNYEAQ. CDR3 length: 18 amino acids. CDR3 protein: CASSLETGGVSGANVLTF. In DNA form, the CDR3 reads TGTGCCAGCAGCTTAGAGACAGGGGGCGTCTCTGGGGCCAACGTCCTGACTTTC. Using reference TRBV7-6 and TRBJ2-6 for the parts outside the CDR3, the full variable domain is GAGVSQSPRYKVTKRGQDVALRCDPISGHVSLYWYRQALGQGPEFLTYFNYEAQQDKSGLPNDRFSAERPEGSISTLTIQRTEQRDSAMYRCASSLETGGVSGANVLTFGAGSRLTVL.

The chain is built from TRBV7-2 and TRBJ2-1; 9 bases are shared with TRBD1. V lost 5 bases, J lost 7 bases, and 6 bases stayed unmatched. Germline CDR1 is SGHTA and CDR2 is FQGNSA. This CDR3 has 14 amino acids. This CDR3 is CASSPDRGWNEQFF. CDR3 DNA: TGTGCCAGCAGCCCGGACAGGGGATGGAATGAGCAGTTCTTC.

CDR3 sequence: CASSPRTAEGEQYF. CDR3 in DNA: TGTGCCAGCAGCCCACGGACGGCGGAGGGCGAGCAGTACTTC. The gene calls are TRBV7-8 and TRBJ2-7; D may be TRBD2 (6 bases). V gave up 5 bases and J gave up 6 bases, with 17 bases separating them. The CDR3 has 14 residues. Germline CDR1 reads SGHVS; CDR2 reads FQNEAQ.